This TCR beta chain was recorded in a study of T cell responses to AZD1222 COVID-19 vaccine. Germline assignment: CDR1 MNHEY and CDR2 SVGAGI. After removal of 7 bases from V and 6 bases from J, the junction contained 6 bases not matched to a gene. CDR3 size: 13 residues. The table came from immunoSEQ multiplex PCR; TCRdb's copy has only in-frame clones and leaves some out. The data contain 120,000 or so clones, around 89% of them seen just once; the ten biggest clones take up about 7.1%. Turning to this clone: As yet, its antigen is unknown.

Findings of the study overall: Regions left unmutated in variants are reportedly the target of nearly half of spike-specific TCRs.

This receptor was taken from an adult who received the AZD1222 COVID-19 vaccine. V is TRBV6-5 and J is TRBJ2-1, with 7 bases fitting TRBD1. The source material was peripheral blood, sampled 28 days after the second AZD1222 dose. The CDR3 here is CASTHDRANEQFF. The CDR3 DNA sequence: TGTGCCAGCACCCATGACAGGGCCAATGAGCAGTTCTTC.